This TCR beta chain was recovered during a study of blood T cells in healthy people across ages. Germline CDR1 is ENHRY and CDR2 is SYGVKD. The J segment lost 5 bases and the V segment lost 9 bases, leaving 7 bases of the junction unmatched. The CDR3 loop spans 13 amino acids. The second PCR ran roughly 7 to 11 cycles with a sample-barcoded 5' primer and J-beta primers. TCRdb reprocessed the 5' RACE reads with MiXCR, giving one entry per CDR3 protein. The table lists about 900,000 distinct CDR3 sequences, around 68% of them singletons, with about a quarter in the top ten. With respect to this clonotype: Its cognate antigen is unknown. The CDR3 end shows no conserved phenylalanine or tryptophan, and so a read error is likely.

Overall study results and limits: There were more naive CD4+ cells and higher diversity in long-lived donors than in aged donors.

V and J are TRBV10-3 and TRBJ2-5, with 9 bases that match TRBD1. Sample: blood. This clonotype was sampled from a man aged 25 to 40 in good health. CDR3 DNA sequence: TGTGCCATGGCGAGGACAGGGGACGAGACCCAGTACTAC. Protein product: CAMARTGDETQYY.